What follows describes a single TCR beta chain. Up to 2 ug genomic DNA was used for TCRB CDR3 amplification. Assay: immunoSEQ multiplex PCR; the TCRdb copy retains only in-frame clones and omits some. This table has 50,000 to 55,000 clones, 75% to 90% appearing once. As for time point: after dendritic cell vaccination, including at tumor progression/relapse. Per germline, CDR1 SGHVS and CDR2 FQNEAQ. Trimming removed 3 bases from V and 4 bases from J, with 14 bases in between. The length of the CDR3 is 15 residues. The data are from a study of glioma-infiltrating T cells after dendritic cell vaccination. The overall study: Glioblastoma patients came from Phase I and II dendritic cell vaccination trials.

This rearrangement joins TRBV7-8 to TRBJ2-3, with D possibly matching TRBD2 (6 bases). The receptor comes from a human donor with glioblastoma. The sequencing used blood, collected after dendritic cell vaccination. The CDR3 nucleotides read TGTGCCAGCAGCTTTTTGGGGGGAGGCCCAGATACGCAGTATTTT. Its translation is CASSFLGGGPDTQYF.